The rows below give T cell receptor beta chains drawn from one sample of a study of blood T cells in healthy people across ages. From the 5' RACE reads, TCRdb called clonotypes with MiXCR, one entry per CDR3 protein. This sample has under 1,000,000 distinct CDR3 sequences, with around 34% found just once. Sequenced: blood. The receptors were sampled from a man between 18 and 29 years old in good health. The conserved cysteine and the conserved F or W are not part of the CDR3 here.

j_gene | v_gene | CDR3aa
TRBJ2-7 | TRBV25-1 | ASSEQSFYEQY
TRBJ1-2 | TRBV25-1 | ASTRDGNYGYT
TRBJ1-4 | TRBV5-5 | ASSPAPGLVEKLF
TRBJ2-3 | TRBV29-1 | SVSVLAGVIDTQY
TRBJ2-1 | TRBV6-6 | ASSYSSAGGPYNEQF
TRBJ2-7 | TRBV14 | ASSRNRGSYEQY
TRBJ2-1 | TRBV5-8 | ASTPWGLSYNEQF
NA | TRBV4-3 | ASSQEFEETQF
TRBJ1-2 | TRBV12-3/TRBV12-4 | ASSLPRRGLNRGGNYGYT
TRBJ2-1 | TRBV12-3/TRBV12-4 | ASSLGTANEQF
TRBJ2-2 | TRBV4-1 | ASSQRLAATGELF
TRBJ1-6 | TRBV12-3/TRBV12-4 | ASSSRTGAREKPLH
TRBJ2-3 | TRBV12-3/TRBV12-4 | ASRLLADTQY
TRBJ2-7 | TRBV20-1 | SGTGGPAYEQY
TRBJ1-3 | TRBV10-3 | AIKPPGSGNTIY
TRBJ2-1 | TRBV7-2 | ASSLRLAGLSYNEQF
TRBJ2-5 | TRBV6-6 | ASSDSKSNEQY
TRBJ2-1 | TRBV6-5 | ASSYQDRYNEQF
TRBJ2-5 | TRBV20-1 | SAYSRRRTQY
TRBJ2-1 | TRBV7-8 | ATTTGGCNEQF
TRBJ2-1 | TRBV12-3/TRBV12-4 | ASSLIGGHNEQF
TRBJ2-2 | TRBV5-1 | ASSPWDVNTGELF
TRBJ2-3 | TRBV7-2 | ASSTGHITDTQY
TRBJ1-1 | TRBV11-2 | ASGLNRGGDTEAF
NA | TRBV28 | ASSYPTGGDSSYNEQY
TRBJ2-7 | TRBV12-3/TRBV12-4 | ASSKSPGQYNEQY
TRBJ1-1 | TRBV20-1 | SAREGRGIDEAF
TRBJ2-3 | TRBV5-6 | ASSSRGGGDTQY
TRBJ1-6 | TRBV2 | ASNSGLNYNSPLH
TRBJ2-7 | TRBV11-2 | ASSHPDRVVPFEQY
TRBJ2-7 | TRBV15 | ATSRDRTGKQY
TRBJ1-6 | TRBV12-3/TRBV12-4 | ASRAGTGAYNSPLH
TRBJ2-7 | TRBV27 | ASSAGDERY
TRBJ2-3 | TRBV9 | ASSVPLGRGATVTSTDTQY
TRBJ2-1 | TRBV12-3/TRBV12-4 | ASSFPGRNNEQF
TRBJ2-5 | TRBV4-2 | ASSQRRGSQETQY
NA | TRBV7-2 | ASSFLLESYEQY
TRBJ2-1 | TRBV7-2 | ASSVGSQDSEQF
TRBJ1-5 | TRBV4-2 | ASSQKGAGFGEPQH
TRBJ2-1 | TRBV7-2 | ASSRAAGPSSNEQF
TRBJ1-2 | TRBV5-5 | ASSLDDRGRYYGYT
TRBJ1-5 | TRBV28 | ASRSGDRGSQPQH
TRBJ2-3 | TRBV12-3/TRBV12-4 | ASSDSGSDTQY
TRBJ2-1 | TRBV12-3/TRBV12-4 | ASRSWTVGDEQF
TRBJ2-5 | TRBV10-3 | AISESRGQGTEETQY
TRBJ2-7 | TRBV7-2 | ASSLTSQGSEQY